This T cell receptor (beta chain) was captured in a study of cytomegalovirus exposure and HLA in healthy donors. Broader study findings: Later analysis indicated greater clonal expansion among HLA-associated TCR beta chains than among equally common other chains.

The study ran its PCR with 60 Vbeta and 13 Jbeta primers. Some clones are missing from TCRdb's copy, which holds only in-frame ones; the method was immunoSEQ multiplex PCR. The sample consists of 100,000 to 150,000 clones, around 72% of them appearing once. A note on this clone: As yet, its antigen is unknown.

Healthy people donating bone marrow made up the donors. The source material was PBMCs. The receptor's source is a woman in her forties or fifties in good health and CMV-seropositive.

The CDR3: CAWTGLNTEAFF. CDR3 nucleotide sequence: TGTGCCTGGACAGGGTTGAACACTGAAGCTTTCTTT. The V gene is TRBV30, the J gene TRBJ1-1; tentative D call: TRBD1 (5 bases). Germline CDR1 is GTSNPN and CDR2 is SVGIG (reference sequence). CDR3 length: 12 amino acids. V lost 4 bases, J lost 0 bases, and 6 bases lay in between.